Each of the 29 T cell receptor beta chains below was sequenced from the same sample in a study of regulatory T cells in long-lasting Graves disease. Time point: newly diagnosed GD, antithyroid drugs for less than 3 months. RNA from PBMCs was the source of the TCR library. Investigators prepared the TCR beta libraries by applying iRepertoire HTBI primers and Arm-PCR of CDR3 regions. TCRdb itself ran the multiplex PCR reads through MiXCR, one entry per CDR3 protein. The table includes roughly 420,000 distinct CDR3 sequences, roughly 15% detected once. The data were also submitted as part of a second study, on T cells in Graves' hyperthyroidism and ophthalmopathy.

Source: peripheral blood mononuclear cells (PBMCs), taken at new diagnosis, from a patient treated with antithyroid drugs. These TCRs come from a woman aged 50 to 60 with Graves disease.

This clonotype was picked up a small number of times. The rearrangement uses TRBV19 and TRBJ2-5; D gene uncertain. The CDR3 consists of 13 residues. V gave up 3 bases and J gave up 0 bases, with 5 bases separating them. Germline V gives CDR1 LNHDA, CDR2 SQIVND (reference sequence). CDR3 sequence reads: CASSMSNQETQYF. Here the CDR3 DNA reads TGTGCCAGTAGTATGAGTAACCAAGAGACCCAGTACTTC. Combining the CDR3 with reference TRBV19 and TRBJ2-5 gives the whole variable domain DGGITQSPKYLFRKEGQNVTLSCEQNLNHDAMYWYRQDPGQGLRLIYYSQIVNDFQKGDIAEGYSVSREKKESFPLTVTSAQKNPTAFYLCASSMSNQETQYFGPGTRLLVL.

This clonotype turned up a few times. The rearrangement uses TRBV7-9 and TRBJ2-2; D remains unclear. This CDR3 contains 14 residues. Trimming took off 0 bases at V and 2 bases at J, with 4 bases between the two ends. Looked up from germline, CDR1 is SEHNR and CDR2 is FQNEAQ (reference sequence). This chain's CDR3 is CASSLAQNTGELFF. The DNA for the CDR3 is TGTGCCAGCAGCTTAGCCCAAAACACCGGGGAGCTGTTTTTT.

This clonotype was seen a few times. This chain joins TRBV19 and TRBJ1-1, with unresolved D. CDR3 length: 14 residues. V lost 3 bases and J lost 4, with 12 bases in between. Germline V gene data show CDR1 as LNHDA and CDR2 as SQIVND (reference sequence). CDR3 coding DNA: TGTGCCAGTAGTATGGGCAAAATGGGCACTGAAGCTTTCTTT. Translated, it gives CASSMGKMGTEAFF.

This clonotype was counted a single time. V and J are TRBV6-2 or TRBV6-3 and TRBJ2-1; 7 bases line up with TRBD2. J gave up 7 bases and V 4 bases, and 10 bases lay outside the gene matches. Per germline, CDR1 MNHEY and CDR2 SVGEGT. The CDR3 sequence is 15 residues long. In nucleotides, the CDR3 is TGTGCCAGCAGTTGGGAGGGAAAGATGCGTAATGAGCAGTTCTTC. Protein sequence: CASSWEGKMRNEQFF.

The chain is built from TRBV2 and TRBJ1-2; D gene unclear. This CDR3 is built from 12 residues. The ends were cut back, 1 base at V and 7 bases at J, with 7 bases in the middle. Looked up from germline, CDR1 is SNHLY and CDR2 is FYNNEI. This chain's CDR3 is CASSEGSAGYTF. The CDR3 coding sequence is TGTGCCAGCAGTGAAGGTTCAGCTGGCTACACCTTC.

This clonotype turned up a few times. This chain connects TRBV20-1 to TRBJ2-7; D possibly corresponds to TRBD2 (5 bases). The CDR3 runs 13 residues. Trimming shortened V by 3 bases and J by 4 bases, and 13 bases separated the two germline ends. Germline lookup yields CDR1 DFQATT and CDR2 SNEGSKA (reference sequence). Here the CDR3 reads CSASRVRGYEQYF. The CDR3 bases are TGCAGTGCTAGTCGGGTCCGGGGTTACGAGCAGTACTTC.

This clonotype appeared a few times. The CDR3 sequence: CASSEYSGAIGYTF. CDR3 sequence (DNA): TGTGCCAGCAGCGAATACTCGGGGGCAATTGGCTACACCTTC. The J gene is TRBJ1-2, the V gene TRBV11-2, with a possible D match to TRBD1 (6 bases). Germline CDR1 is SGHAT and CDR2 is FQNNGV. The CDR3 spans 14 residues. Trimming cost V 5 bases and J 7 bases, with 17 bases left between them.

This clonotype was found many times. CDR3 coding DNA: TGTGCCAGCAGTATGGGACTAGCGGGAGGAAAGACCCAGTACTTC. This translates into CASSMGLAGGKTQYF. This rearrangement joins TRBV28 to TRBJ2-5; 15 nucleotides agree with TRBD2. Germline CDR1 and CDR2: MDHEN and SYDVKM. J was trimmed by 6 bases and V by 5 bases; bases with no gene match: 4. This CDR3 spans 15 amino acids.

This clonotype appeared many times. The chain couples TRBV28 to TRBJ2-1; a possible D gene is TRBD2 (6 bases). Germline values: CDR1 MDHEN, CDR2 SYDVKM. The V end was cut by 10 bases, the J end by 5 bases, with 15 bases between. The length of the CDR3 is 13 residues. The CDR3 loop reads CATWGLANNEQFF. The CDR3 region has the DNA TGTGCCACCTGGGGTCTAGCGAACAATGAGCAGTTCTTC.

The rearrangement joins TRBV12-5 to TRBJ2-1, with 11 bases lining up with TRBD2. This CDR3 is 17 amino acids long. The germline V gene has CDR1 LGHNT and CDR2 FRNRAP. V lost 3 bases and J lost 6; bases outside the gene matches: 10. CDR3 sequence: CASGFELAGVLSNEQFF. CDR3 DNA sequence: TGTGCTAGTGGTTTCGAACTAGCGGGAGTATTGAGCAATGAGCAGTTCTTC.

This clonotype was observed at least ten times. J is TRBJ1-5 and V is TRBV10-3; D might be TRBD1 (5 bases). Germline assignment: CDR1 ENHRY and CDR2 SYGVKD. The CDR3 is made up of 16 amino acids. Trimming stripped 2 bases from V and 0 bases from J, with 11 bases between. CDR3 sequence reads: CAISEGKGLSNQPQHF. In nucleotides, the CDR3 is TGTGCCATCAGTGAGGGGAAGGGACTTAGCAATCAGCCCCAGCATTTT.

This clonotype was observed a handful of times. This chain uses TRBV20-1 with TRBJ2-6, with 8 nucleotides matching TRBD1. Trimming cost V 0 bases and J 3 bases; bases outside gene matches: 10. Germline V gives CDR1 DFQATT, CDR2 SNEGSKA (reference sequence). This CDR3 has 18 amino acids. The DNA for the CDR3 is TGCAGTGCTAGAGAGGTGCCCGGGACAGGTTATGGGGCCAACGTCCTGACTTTC. Translation: CSAREVPGTGYGANVLTF.

In this sample, this clonotype turned up a few times. The chain recombines TRBV19 with TRBJ1-3, with unresolved D. Germline V gives CDR1 LNHDA, CDR2 SQIVND (reference sequence). The CDR3 is made up of 15 amino acids. Trimming cost V 1 base and J 4 bases, with 11 bases left between them. The DNA for the CDR3 is TGTGCCAGTAGTATAGTTGGCGGTCACGGAAACACCATATATTTT. This sequence encodes CASSIVGGHGNTIYF.

This clonotype was observed at least ten times. V gene TRBV5-1 combines with J gene TRBJ2-7, with TRBD2 matching 9 bases. The length of the CDR3 is 18 residues. Trimming cost V 0 bases and J 0 bases; bases outside gene matches: 10. Germline V gene lookup returns CDR1 SGHRS and CDR2 YFSETQ. The CDR3 loop reads CASSLEAVGTSNSYEQYF. CDR3 nucleotide sequence: TGCGCCAGCAGCTTGGAGGCGGTGGGGACTAGCAACTCCTACGAGCAGTACTTC.

This clonotype showed up just a few times. The chain employs TRBV19 and TRBJ2-1; 8 bases are shared with TRBD2. From germline, CDR1 is LNHDA and CDR2 SQIVND (reference sequence). Trimming cost V 4 bases and J 7 bases; bases outside gene matches: 15. CDR3 length: 17 residues. CDR3 coding DNA: TGTGCCAGTAGTAGAAGCGGGAGTACCTATGTTTTGAATGAGCAGTTCTTC. Amino acid sequence: CASSRSGSTYVLNEQFF. Drawing the rest from reference TRBV19 and TRBJ2-1, the complete variable domain is DGGITQSPKYLFRKEGQNVTLSCEQNLNHDAMYWYRQDPGQGLRLIYYSQIVNDFQKGDIAEGYSVSREKKESFPLTVTSAQKNPTAFYLCASSRSGSTYVLNEQFFGPGTRLTVL.

This clonotype came up a few times. The J gene is TRBJ1-5, the V gene TRBV20-1, with D possibly matching TRBD1 (5 bases). V was cut by 6 bases and J by 1 base, with 10 bases left in between. Germline V gives CDR1 DFQATT, CDR2 SNEGSKA (reference sequence). This CDR3 spans 13 amino acids. The CDR3 DNA is TGCAGTGCAAACCGGGACAGCAATCAGCCCCAGCATTTT. Translating it yields CSANRDSNQPQHF.

In this sample, this clonotype turned up a few times. This chain uses TRBV30 with TRBJ1-1; 7 nucleotides match TRBD1. CDR3 length equals 15 residues. Germline V gene lookup returns CDR1 GTSNPN and CDR2 SVGIG (reference sequence). Unmatched junction bases numbered 13, after V lost 8 bases and J lost 1 base. The DNA for the CDR3 is TGTGCCCGCGACAGGGAGGGGGGCGGGAACACTGAAGCTTTCTTT. Translating gives CARDREGGGNTEAFF.

This clonotype was picked up many times. The chain employs TRBV19 and TRBJ1-4; D is unresolved. V lost 3 bases and J 8 bases, leaving 10 bases between the germline ends. The CDR3 is 13 amino acids. CDR1 is LNHDA, CDR2 SQIVND, per germline (reference sequence). The CDR3 DNA reads as TGTGCCAGTAGTATCCCGCCCAGCGAAAAACTGTTTTTT. Translated: CASSIPPSEKLFF. Full variable domain (remainder filled in from reference TRBV19 and TRBJ1-4): DGGITQSPKYLFRKEGQNVTLSCEQNLNHDAMYWYRQDPGQGLRLIYYSQIVNDFQKGDIAEGYSVSREKKESFPLTVTSAQKNPTAFYLCASSIPPSEKLFFGSGTQLSVL.

Ten or more counts support this clonotype. The rearrangement uses TRBV2 and TRBJ2-7; tentatively, D is TRBD2 (7 bases). Trimming pared 7 bases from V and 6 bases from J, leaving 28 bases between. The CDR3 contains 17 residues. Germline V gives CDR1 SNHLY, CDR2 FYNNEI. In DNA, the CDR3 is TGTGCCAGCACCCTCAGAGGCCAGGGGACTACTTCTTCCGAGCAGTACTTC. Its protein is CASTLRGQGTTSSEQYF.

V is TRBV28 and J is TRBJ2-1; 8 bases fit TRBD2. The CDR3 totals 16 residues. V shed 5 bases, J shed 6 bases, and the junction held 12 bases outside the gene matches. Germline loops: CDR1 MDHEN, CDR2 SYDVKM. The CDR3 spells CASSPAPDGRGNEQFF. The CDR3 region has the DNA TGTGCCAGCAGTCCAGCCCCGGACGGGAGGGGCAATGAGCAGTTCTTC.

In the case of this clonotype: Possible read error: a much larger clone is one base away. The chain recombines TRBV6-5 with TRBJ1-2, with TRBD1 matching over 7 bases. Germline assignment: CDR1 MNHEY and CDR2 SVGAGI. The V gene end was trimmed by 2 bases and the J gene end by 5 bases; junction bases not matched to a gene: 5. This CDR3 spans 14 amino acids. The chain's CDR3 is CASSYGDRVYGYTF. CDR3 bases: TGTGCCAGCAGTTACGGGGACAGAGTATATGGCTACACCTTC.

This clonotype was observed many times. The genes are TRBV28 and TRBJ2-3, with D hard to call. This CDR3 is 16 amino acids long. Germline assignment: CDR1 MDHEN and CDR2 SYDVKM. Trimming removed 1 base at V and 2 bases at J, with 13 bases between. The CDR3 reads CASSLFPQSITDTQYF. The CDR3 DNA reads as TGTGCCAGCAGTTTATTCCCTCAGAGCATCACAGATACGCAGTATTTT.

This clonotype was detected a few times. The chain joins TRBV6-1 to TRBJ1-5; D gene unclear. CDR1 is MNHNS, CDR2 SASEGT, per germline. V was clipped by 5 bases and J by 5 bases, with 10 bases between them. The CDR3 sequence is 13 residues long. CDR3 nucleotide sequence: TGTGCCAGCAGTCAAACCGGGGATCAGCCCCAGCATTTT. It translates to CASSQTGDQPQHF.

The chain is built from TRBV18 and TRBJ2-7; D remains unclear. The CDR3 loop spans 15 amino acids. Germline loops: CDR1 KGHSH, CDR2 LQKENI. V lost 6 bases and J lost 2, with 17 bases in between. Here the CDR3 reads CASSHKSAVPYEQYF. The CDR3 DNA follows: TGTGCCAGCTCCCACAAGTCTGCAGTTCCCTACGAGCAGTACTTC. Together with reference TRBV18 and TRBJ2-7, the CDR3 gives the full variable domain: NAGVMQNPRHLVRRRGQEARLRCSPMKGHSHVYWYRQLPEEGLKFMVYLQKENIIDESGMPKERFSAEFPKEGPSILRIQQVVRGDSAAYFCASSHKSAVPYEQYFGPGTRLTVT.

This clonotype has at least ten counts. This chain uses TRBV27 with TRBJ2-2; the D is unclear. The V end was cut by 4 bases, the J end by 4 bases, with 25 bases between. The CDR3 runs 19 residues. The germline gives CDR1 MNHEY, CDR2 SMNVEV (reference sequence). The CDR3 here is CASSYPPETAPWGTGELFF. CDR3 nucleotide sequence: TGTGCCAGCAGTTACCCTCCCGAAACCGCCCCGTGGGGCACCGGGGAGCTGTTTTTT.

To note about this clonotype: A far larger clone is one nucleotide away, so this likely arose from a read error. The chain joins TRBV28 to TRBJ2-1, with 14 bases identical to TRBD2. Unmatched junction bases numbered 16, after V lost 5 bases and J lost 10 bases. This CDR3 has 18 residues. CDR1 and CDR2 (germline): MDHEN, SYDVKM. CDR3: CASSPRTSGRYLGYEQFF. CDR3 nucleotide sequence: TGTGCCAGCAGTCCAAGGACTAGCGGGAGGTATCTCGGCTACGAGCAGTTCTTC. The full variable domain, in which reference TRBV28 and TRBJ2-1 provide the parts outside the CDR3, is DVKVTQSSRYLVKRTGEKVFLECVQDMDHENMFWYRQDPGLGLRLIYFSYDVKMKEKGDIPEGYSVSREKKERFSLILESASTNQTSMYLCASSPRTSGRYLGYEQFFGPGTRLTVL.

This chain joins TRBV6-5 and TRBJ1-2, with a tentative D call TRBD1 (5 bases). CDR1 MNHEY and CDR2 SVGAGI come from the germline V gene. CDR3 length: 19 amino acids. V gave up 0 bases and J gave up 4 bases, with 24 bases separating them. The CDR3 here is CASSYSRLKGTGNPYGYTF. The CDR3 DNA is TGTGCCAGCAGTTACTCGCGCCTAAAGGGGACGGGCAACCCCTATGGCTACACCTTC.

This clonotype was found many times. The genes are TRBV13 and TRBJ2-3; possible D gene TRBD2, 5 bases. This CDR3 has 12 amino acids. The germline V and J ends were trimmed by 6 bases and 7 bases, with 11 bases remaining between them. Germline V CDR1 and CDR2: PRHDT, FYEKMQ (reference sequence). DNA of the CDR3: TGTGCCAGCAGTACCGGGAAGAATACGCAGTATTTT. Amino acids: CASSTGKNTQYF.

This clonotype appeared many times. The CDR3 DNA reads TGCAGCGTTGAAAGCGGTAGCGGGAACTGGTACGAGCAGTACTTC. As protein: CSVESGSGNWYEQYF. The chain recombines TRBV29-1 with TRBJ2-7; TRBD2 matches at 8 bases. There are 15 residues in the CDR3. Germline V lookup: CDR1 SQVTM, CDR2 ANQGSEA. V shed 2 bases, J shed 4 bases, and the junction held 10 bases outside the gene matches.